This T cell receptor (beta chain) was sequenced during a study of control samples from healthy donors and cancer patients. The trim removed 4 bases at V and 6 bases at J, leaving 12 bases unmatched. The CDR3 runs to 15 residues. Germline-derived CDR1 and CDR2 are SGDLS and YYNGEE. Some clones are missing from TCRdb's copy, which holds only in-frame ones; the method was immunoSEQ multiplex PCR. The sample consists of fewer than 120,000 clones, 70% to 90% of them appearing once. This chain links TRBV9 with TRBJ2-7; 8 nucleotides match TRBD2. The clonotype originates from a woman aged 55-70 years with lung cancer. The sequenced material came from PBMCs. CDR3 coding DNA: TGTGCCAGCAGCCCCCACGGGACTAGTATGGGCGAGCAGTACTTC. This codes for CASSPHGTSMGEQYF.